This T cell receptor beta chain was recovered during a study of CD8 T cells in Susac syndrome. With random hexamers, about 0.5 to 1 ug RNA was reverse transcribed. In TCRdb, the immunoSEQ multiplex PCR reads were re-called with MiXCR into one record per CDR3 protein. The table includes about 180,000 distinct CDR3 sequences, approximately 96% detected once. The CDR3 consists of 12 residues. The V and J ends lost 3 bases and 4 bases respectively, with 7 bases between them. Per the germline V gene, CDR1 is LGHDT and CDR2 is YNNKEL (reference sequence). Sequencing was performed on CD8+ T cells from PBMCs. The chain couples TRBV3-1 to TRBJ2-7, with D unclear. This receptor was identified in a human donor with multiple sclerosis. In DNA, the CDR3 is TGTGCCAGCAGCCAGAGGAGTTACGAGCAGTACTTC. Residues: CASSQRSYEQYF.